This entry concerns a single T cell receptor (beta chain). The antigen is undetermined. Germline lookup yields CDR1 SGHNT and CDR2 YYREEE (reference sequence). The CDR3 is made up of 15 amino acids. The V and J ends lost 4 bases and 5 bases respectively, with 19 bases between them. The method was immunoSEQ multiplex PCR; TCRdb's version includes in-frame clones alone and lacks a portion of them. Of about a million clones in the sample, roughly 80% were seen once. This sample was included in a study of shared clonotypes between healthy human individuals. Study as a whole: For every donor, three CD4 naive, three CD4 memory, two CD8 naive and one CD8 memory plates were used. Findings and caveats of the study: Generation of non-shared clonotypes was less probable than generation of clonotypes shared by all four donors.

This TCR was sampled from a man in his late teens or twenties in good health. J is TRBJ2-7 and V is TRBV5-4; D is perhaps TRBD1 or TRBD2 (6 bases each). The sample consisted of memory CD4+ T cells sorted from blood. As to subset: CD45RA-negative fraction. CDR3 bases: TGTGCCAGCAGCCGATCGAAGACAGGCGGGGACGAGCAGTACTTC. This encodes CASSRSKTGGDEQYF.